The sequence of this T cell receptor beta chain was determined in a study of T cell responses to AZD1222 COVID-19 vaccine. Only in-frame clones appear in the TCRdb table, and some are missing; sequencing was by immunoSEQ multiplex PCR. The table lists 95,000 to 150,000 clones, around 89% of them singletons, with around 10% in the top ten. Germline values: CDR1 MNHEY, CDR2 SVGAGI. CDR3 length: 14 amino acids. V was cut by 4 bases and J by 2 bases, with 11 bases left in between. Specimen: peripheral blood, collected on day 0 of MenACWY control vaccination. The chain carries TRBV6-5 and TRBJ1-2; D call uncertain. This sequence was found in an adult in good health. The CDR3 loop is CASSSSTANYGYTF. CDR3 nucleotide sequence: TGTGCCAGCAGTTCCAGCACCGCAAACTATGGCTACACCTTC.